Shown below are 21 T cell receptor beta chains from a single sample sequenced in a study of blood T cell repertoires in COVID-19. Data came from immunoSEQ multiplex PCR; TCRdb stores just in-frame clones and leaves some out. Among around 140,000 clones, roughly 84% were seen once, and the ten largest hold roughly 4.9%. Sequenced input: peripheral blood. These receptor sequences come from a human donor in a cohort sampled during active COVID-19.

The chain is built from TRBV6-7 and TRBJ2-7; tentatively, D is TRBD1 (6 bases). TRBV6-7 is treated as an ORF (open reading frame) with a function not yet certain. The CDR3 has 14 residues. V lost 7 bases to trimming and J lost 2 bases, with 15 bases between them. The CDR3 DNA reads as TGTGCCAGCACAAACCTCAGGGGCCCCTACGAGCAGTACGTC. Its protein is CASTNLRGPYEQYV.

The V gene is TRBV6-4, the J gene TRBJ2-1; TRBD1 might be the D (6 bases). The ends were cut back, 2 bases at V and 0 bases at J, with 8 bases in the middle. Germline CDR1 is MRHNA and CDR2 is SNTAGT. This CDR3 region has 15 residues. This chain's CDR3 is CASSDQGSSYNEQFF. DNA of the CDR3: TGTGCCAGCAGTGACCAGGGGAGCTCCTACAATGAGCAGTTCTTC.

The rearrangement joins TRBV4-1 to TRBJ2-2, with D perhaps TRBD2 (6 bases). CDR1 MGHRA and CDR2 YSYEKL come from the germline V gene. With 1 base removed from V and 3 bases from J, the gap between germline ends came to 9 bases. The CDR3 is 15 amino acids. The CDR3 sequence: CASSQGTTDTGELFF. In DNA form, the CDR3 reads TGCGCCAGCAGCCAAGGGACTACCGACACCGGGGAGCTGTTTTTT.

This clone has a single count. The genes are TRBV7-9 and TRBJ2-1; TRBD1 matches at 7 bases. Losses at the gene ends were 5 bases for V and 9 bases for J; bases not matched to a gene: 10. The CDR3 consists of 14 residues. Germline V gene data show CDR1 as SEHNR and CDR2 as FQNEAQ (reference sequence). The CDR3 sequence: CASSRTGAVGEQFF. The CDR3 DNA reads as TGTGCCAGCAGCCGAACAGGGGCTGTGGGTGAGCAGTTCTTC.

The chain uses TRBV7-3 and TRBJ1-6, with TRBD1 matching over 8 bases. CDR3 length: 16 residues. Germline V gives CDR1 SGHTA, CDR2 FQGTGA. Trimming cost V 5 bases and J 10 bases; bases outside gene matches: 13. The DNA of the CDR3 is TGTGCCAGCAGCCGAGGGGGGGACAGGAGTGCGTCACCCCTCCACTTT. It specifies CASSRGGDRSASPLHF.

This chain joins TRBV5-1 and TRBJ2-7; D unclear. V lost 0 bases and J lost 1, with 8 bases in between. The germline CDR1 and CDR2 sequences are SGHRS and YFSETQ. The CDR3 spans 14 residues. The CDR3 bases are TGCGCCAGCAGCTTGGACAGTTTTTCCTACGAGCAGTACTTC. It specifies CASSLDSFSYEQYF.

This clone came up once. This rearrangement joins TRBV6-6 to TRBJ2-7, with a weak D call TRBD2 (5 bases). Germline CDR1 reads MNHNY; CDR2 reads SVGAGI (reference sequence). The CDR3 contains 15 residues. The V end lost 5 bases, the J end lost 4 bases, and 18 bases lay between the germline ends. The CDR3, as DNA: TGTGCCAGCAGTGCCCCCCAGAGGGTAGGGTACGAGCAGTACTTC. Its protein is CASSAPQRVGYEQYF.

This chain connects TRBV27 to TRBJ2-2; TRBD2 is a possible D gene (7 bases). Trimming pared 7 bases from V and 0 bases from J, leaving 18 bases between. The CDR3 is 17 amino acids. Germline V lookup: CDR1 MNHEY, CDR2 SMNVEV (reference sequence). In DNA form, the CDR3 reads TGTGCCAGCACCCGTCGCCGGGGGGACACGAACACCGGGGAGCTGTTTTTT. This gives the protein CASTRRRGDTNTGELFF.

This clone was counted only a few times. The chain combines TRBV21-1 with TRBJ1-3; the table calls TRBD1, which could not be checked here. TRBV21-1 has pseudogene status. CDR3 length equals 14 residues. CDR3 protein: CASSTRTGNYTIYF. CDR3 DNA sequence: TGTGCCAGCAGCACACGGACAGGGAACTACACCATATATTTT.

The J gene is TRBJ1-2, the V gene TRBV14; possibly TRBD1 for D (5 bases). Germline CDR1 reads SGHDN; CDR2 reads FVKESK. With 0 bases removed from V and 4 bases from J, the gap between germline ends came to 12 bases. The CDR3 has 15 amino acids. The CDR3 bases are TGTGCCAGCAGCCAAGAGGGGCAGAGCCTCTATGGCTACACCTTC. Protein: CASSQEGQSLYGYTF.

Here the CDR3 reads CASSLGGARETQYF. DNA of the CDR3: TGCGCCAGCAGCTTAGGTGGGGCCCGGGAGACCCAGTACTTC. The rearrangement uses TRBV5-1 and TRBJ2-5; perhaps TRBD1 as D (5 bases). Trimming left V 2 bases short and J 5 bases short, with 13 bases between. The CDR3 is 14 residues long. CDR1 and CDR2 from the germline V gene are SGHRS and YFSETQ. The full variable domain, rest sourced from reference TRBV5-1 and TRBJ2-5, is KAGVTQTPRYLIKTRGQQVTLSCSPISGHRSVSWYQQTPGQGLQFLFEYFSETQRNKGNFPGRFSGRQFSNSRSEMNVSTLELGDSALYLCASSLGGARETQYFGPGTRLLVL.

CDR3 bases: TGCGCCAGCAGCCAAGATCCGCAGGCTCTCTATGGCTACACCTTC. It is translated as CASSQDPQALYGYTF. V and J are TRBV4-1 and TRBJ1-2; D remains unclear. The CDR3 extends over 15 amino acids. Trimming removed 0 bases at V and 4 bases at J, with 12 bases between. CDR1 and CDR2 (germline): MGHRA, YSYEKL.

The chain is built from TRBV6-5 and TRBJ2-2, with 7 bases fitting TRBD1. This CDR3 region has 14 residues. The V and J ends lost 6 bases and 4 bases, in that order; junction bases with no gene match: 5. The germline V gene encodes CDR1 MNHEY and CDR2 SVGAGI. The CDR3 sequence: CASRQGMSTGELFF. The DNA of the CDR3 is TGTGCCAGCAGACAGGGGATGAGCACCGGGGAGCTGTTTTTT.

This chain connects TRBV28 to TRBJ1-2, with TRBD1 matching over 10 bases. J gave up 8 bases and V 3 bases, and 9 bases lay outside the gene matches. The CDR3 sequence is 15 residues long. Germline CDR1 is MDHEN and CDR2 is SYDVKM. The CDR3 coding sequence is TGTGCCAGCAGTTTTAAGACAGGGGGCGTTCAGGGCTACACCTTC. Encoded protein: CASSFKTGGVQGYTF.

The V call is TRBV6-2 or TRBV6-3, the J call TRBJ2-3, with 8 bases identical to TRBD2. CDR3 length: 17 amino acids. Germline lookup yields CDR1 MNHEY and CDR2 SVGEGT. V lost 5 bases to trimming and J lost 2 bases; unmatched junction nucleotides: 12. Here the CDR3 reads CASSRKGGSGITDTQYF. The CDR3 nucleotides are TGTGCCAGCAGTCGGAAGGGAGGTAGCGGGATCACAGATACGCAGTATTTT.

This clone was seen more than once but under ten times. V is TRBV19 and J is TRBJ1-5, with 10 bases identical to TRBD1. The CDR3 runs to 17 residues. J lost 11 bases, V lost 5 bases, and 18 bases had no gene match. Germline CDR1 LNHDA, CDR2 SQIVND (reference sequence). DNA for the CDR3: TGTGCCAGTAGTCTCACCGGGACAGGGGCACAAAATCAAGCCCAGCATTTT. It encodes CASSLTGTGAQNQAQHF.

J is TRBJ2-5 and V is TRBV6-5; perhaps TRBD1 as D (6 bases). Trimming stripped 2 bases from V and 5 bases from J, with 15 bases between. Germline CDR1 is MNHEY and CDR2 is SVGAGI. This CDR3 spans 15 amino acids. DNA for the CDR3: TGTGCCAGCAGTTACGGGGGACATGATGGGGAGACCCAGTACTTC. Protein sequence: CASSYGGHDGETQYF.

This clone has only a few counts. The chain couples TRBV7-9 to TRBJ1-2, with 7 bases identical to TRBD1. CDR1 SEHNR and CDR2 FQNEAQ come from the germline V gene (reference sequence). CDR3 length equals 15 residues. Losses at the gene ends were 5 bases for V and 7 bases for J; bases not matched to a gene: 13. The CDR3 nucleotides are TGTGCCAGCAGCGCGATACAGGGGCGGAAAGGTGGCTACACCTTC. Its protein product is CASSAIQGRKGGYTF.

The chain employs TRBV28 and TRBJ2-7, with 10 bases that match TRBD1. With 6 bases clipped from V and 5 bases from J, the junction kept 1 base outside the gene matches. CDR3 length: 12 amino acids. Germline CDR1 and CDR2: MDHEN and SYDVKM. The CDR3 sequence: CASRGTGDEQYF. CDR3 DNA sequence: TGTGCCAGCAGGGGGACAGGGGACGAGCAGTACTTC. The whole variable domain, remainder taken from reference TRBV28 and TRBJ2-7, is DVKVTQSSRYLVKRTGEKVFLECVQDMDHENMFWYRQDPGLGLRLIYFSYDVKMKEKGDIPEGYSVSREKKERFSLILESASTNQTSMYLCASRGTGDEQYFGPGTRLTVT.

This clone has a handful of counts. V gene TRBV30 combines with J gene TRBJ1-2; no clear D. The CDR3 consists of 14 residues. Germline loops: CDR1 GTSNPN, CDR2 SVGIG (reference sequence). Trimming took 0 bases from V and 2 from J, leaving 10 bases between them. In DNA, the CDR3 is TGTGCCTGGAGTGTGCTTCGGCGGAACTATGGCTACACCTTC. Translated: CAWSVLRRNYGYTF.

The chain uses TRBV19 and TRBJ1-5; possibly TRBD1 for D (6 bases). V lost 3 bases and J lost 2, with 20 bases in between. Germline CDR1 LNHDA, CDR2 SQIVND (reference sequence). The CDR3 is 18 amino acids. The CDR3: CASSIQGGVGVGNQPQHF. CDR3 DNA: TGTGCCAGTAGTATTCAAGGGGGGGTAGGAGTCGGCAATCAGCCCCAGCATTTT.